This entry features one T cell receptor (beta chain) sequence. Antigen unknown. The data stem from a study of cytomegalovirus exposure and HLA in healthy donors. Notes on the study in general: Both high specificity and high sensitivity reportedly marked the classifier's diagnosis of cytomegalovirus status. A few chains linked to CMV were shown in vitro to be specific for CMV antigens.

V was cut by 6 bases and J by 0 bases, with 14 bases left in between. This CDR3 region has 15 residues. Germline values: CDR1 LNHDA, CDR2 SQIVND (reference sequence). A roughly 120-subject validation cohort, separate from the roughly 700-subject first cohort, supplied the donors. TCRdb's table, derived via immunoSEQ multiplex PCR, lists solely in-frame clones and lacks some. The sample records roughly 70,000 clones, roughly 96% being singletons. Specimen: PBMCs. The sequence was obtained from a man between 18 and 35 years old in good health and CMV-seronegative. The genes are TRBV19 and TRBJ1-1; possibly TRBD1 for D (6 bases). In nucleotides, the CDR3 is TGTGCCAGTAGATGGGGCGGACAGTTGAACACTGAAGCTTTCTTT. Protein sequence: CASRWGGQLNTEAFF.